This T cell receptor (beta chain) was sequenced in a study of PD-1 blockade in classical Hodgkin lymphoma. Study results and caveats: TCR diversity at baseline was reported to be reduced in newly diagnosed patients relative to healthy donors.

Per the germline V gene, CDR1 is SGDLS and CDR2 is YYNGEE. This CDR3 contains 11 residues. Trimming pared 7 bases from V and 4 bases from J, leaving 8 bases between. The protocol was immunoSEQ multiplex PCR, while the TCRdb copy is restricted to in-frame clones and leaves out a portion. The data contain over 60,000 clones, around 90% of them singletons. Turning to this clone: Antigen: not known.

Time point indicated: cycle 4 day 1 (C4D1), after less than 7 weeks of nivolumab. Relapse after autologous stem cell transplantation occurred in every patient, and brentuximab vedotin exposure varied. The source is a human donor with classical Hodgkin lymphoma. This rearrangement joins TRBV9 to TRBJ2-5; the D is unclear. The sample here was peripheral blood mononuclear cells (PBMCs), taken before the fourth cycle of nivolumab. The CDR3 nucleotides read TGTGCCAGCCGTGAATTAGAGACCCAGTACTTC. Protein: CASRELETQYF. Using reference TRBV9 and TRBJ2-5 for the parts outside the CDR3, the full variable domain is DSGVTQTPKHLITATGQRVTLRCSPRSGDLSVYWYQQSLDQGLQFLIQYYNGEERAKGNILERFSAQQFPDLHSELNLSSLELGDSALYFCASRELETQYFGPGTRLLVL.